Listed below are T cell receptor beta chains from one sample, sequenced in a study of molecular identifiers for immune sequencing clone quantification. TCRdb ran MiXCR on the PCR reads and lists one entry per CDR3 protein. The sample carries 60,000 to 70,000 distinct CDR3 sequences, about a sixth recorded once. Sequencing input: naive CD8+ T cells from blood, with Jurkat cell RNA spiked in. The source of these receptors is a human donor in good health. Some libraries in this study had Jurkat cell RNA spiked in. Both conserved end residues are part of each CDR3. The D gene is left open where the match is weak. Not all rows give a size; the values are once, few, many and, for expanded clones, a class.

v_gene	d_gene	j_gene	abundance	CDR3aa	CDR3nt
TRBV19	-	TRBJ2-5	many	CASSGGGQETQYF	TGTGCCAGTAGTGGAGGGGGCCAAGAGACCCAGTACTTC
TRBV29-1	-	TRBJ2-1	many	CSVEGGDLADEQFF	TGCAGCGTTGAAGGTGGGGACTTAGCCGATGAGCAGTTCTTC
TRBV5-6	-	TRBJ2-1	-	CASSQGGIEQFF	TGTGCCAGCAGCCAAGGAGGGATCGAGCAGTTCTTC
TRBV5-4	TRBD1	TRBJ1-1	many	CASSLDRENTEAFF	TGTGCCAGCAGCCTAGACAGGGAGAACACTGAAGCTTTCTTT
TRBV20-1	TRBD2	TRBJ2-1	-	CSARDPVGLAGGTSYNEQFF	TGCAGTGCTAGAGATCCAGTGGGACTAGCGGGAGGAACCTCCTACAATGAGCAGTTCTTC
TRBV12-3/TRBV12-4	TRBD1	TRBJ2-1	few	CASSLGQGLYNEQFF	TGTGCCAGCAGTTTAGGACAGGGGCTTTACAATGAGCAGTTCTTC
TRBV29-1	TRBD2	TRBJ2-7	many	CSVYGLAGGRSSYEQYF	TGCAGCGTCTACGGACTAGCGGGAGGGAGGAGCTCCTACGAGCAGTACTTC
TRBV11-1	-	TRBJ2-7	-	CTSSLFGSGPYEQYF	TGTACCAGCAGCTTATTTGGTAGCGGACCCTACGAGCAGTACTTC
TRBV4-1	-	TRBJ1-1	many	CASRQTFGPNTEAFF	TGCGCCAGCAGGCAAACGTTCGGCCCAAACACTGAAGCTTTCTTT
TRBV9	-	TRBJ2-7	-	CTSSVGDEQYF	TGTACCAGCAGCGTAGGGGACGAGCAGTACTTC
TRBV20-1	TRBD2	TRBJ2-2	-	CSAPVLAGDTGELFF	TGCAGTGCTCCCGTCCTCGCGGGAGACACCGGGGAGCTGTTTTTT
TRBV20-1	TRBD2	TRBJ2-5	many	CSARDPWTSDKETQYF	TGCAGTGCTAGAGACCCCTGGACTAGCGACAAAGAGACCCAGTACTTC
TRBV6-1	TRBD1	TRBJ1-4	many	CASSDILQGIWKKLFF	TGTGCCAGCAGTGATATACTACAGGGGATATGGAAAAAACTGTTTTTT
TRBV4-1	-	TRBJ2-5	many	CASRGTLMETQYF	TGCGCCAGCAGGGGGACACTGATGGAGACCCAGTACTTC
TRBV30	-	TRBJ2-1	-	CAWSLSGAGDEQFF	TGTGCCTGGTCGCTTTCGGGGGCGGGCGATGAGCAGTTCTTC
TRBV7-6	-	TRBJ2-3	-	CASSLVPDGADTQYF	TGTGCCAGCAGCTTAGTTCCGGACGGGGCAGATACGCAGTATTTT
TRBV28	-	TRBJ1-1	many	CASSSPGDIRRGTEAFF	TGTGCCAGCTCCTCTCCGGGGGACATCCGGAGAGGCACTGAAGCTTTCTTT
TRBV6-5	-	TRBJ2-1	many	CASSLQSQLYNEQFF	TGTGCCAGCAGTTTACAGAGCCAGCTCTACAATGAGCAGTTCTTC
TRBV24-1	-	TRBJ1-5	-	CATSRSNQPQHF	TGTGCCACCAGTCGGAGTAATCAGCCCCAGCATTTT
TRBV27	-	TRBJ2-2	many	CASSLSWGEASNTGELFF	TGTGCCAGCAGTTTATCTTGGGGTGAGGCGTCGAACACCGGGGAGCTGTTTTTT
TRBV19	TRBD1	TRBJ2-7	few	CASSVAGGSVEQYF	TGTGCCAGTAGTGTCGCAGGGGGTTCGGTCGAGCAGTACTTC
TRBV12-3/TRBV12-4	-	TRBJ2-1	few	CASSTTGTYNEQFF	TGTGCCAGCAGCACTACGGGAACCTACAATGAGCAGTTCTTC
TRBV4-3	-	TRBJ1-2	many	CASSQSVSAGLYYGYTF	TGCGCCAGCAGCCAATCGGTTTCGGCAGGGCTCTACTATGGCTACACCTTC
TRBV6-5	-	TRBJ1-1	many	CASSFGELMNTEAFF	TGTGCCAGCAGTTTTGGTGAGCTAATGAACACTGAAGCTTTCTTT
TRBV29-1	-	TRBJ2-7	-	CSVESGQTYEQCF	TGCAGCGTTGAATCGGGACAAACCTACGAGCAGTGCTTC
TRBV13	TRBD2	TRBJ2-1	-	CTSSPGGTRSDEQFF	TGTACCAGCAGCCCCGGGGGGACTAGATCAGATGAGCAGTTCTTC
TRBV7-9	TRBD1	TRBJ2-7	few	CASSSTGTGVDEQYF	TGTGCCAGCAGCTCAACCGGGACAGGGGTAGACGAGCAGTACTTC
TRBV7-9	-	TRBJ1-2	few	CASSLAGNINYGYTF	TGTGCCAGCAGCTTAGCTGGAAATATTAACTATGGCTACACCTTC
TRBV7-9	TRBD1	TRBJ1-1	many	CASLPRDRVRNTEAFF	TGTGCCAGCCTACCCCGGGACAGGGTAAGGAACACTGAAGCTTTCTTT
TRBV20-1	-	TRBJ2-7	-	CSGSGGQYF	TGCAGTGGGTCGGGTGGGCAGTACTTC
TRBV21-1	-	TRBJ1-1	many	CASSNSRGIPGGTEAFF	TGTGCCAGCAGCAACAGCCGTGGGATCCCCGGGGGCACTGAAGCTTTCTTT
TRBV11-2	-	TRBJ2-1	-	CASSGWGFNEQFF	TGTGCCAGCAGCGGTTGGGGGTTCAATGAGCAGTTCTTC